The sequence of this T cell receptor beta chain was determined in a study of early T cells in non-severe SARS-CoV-2 infection. In this sample, this clonotype turned up many times. Looked up from germline, CDR1 is SGHTA and CDR2 is FQGTGA. With V trimmed by 5 bases and J by 6 bases, 10 bases remained unmatched. The CDR3 is made up of 15 amino acids. TCRdb passed the 5' RACE reads through MiXCR, listing each CDR3 protein once. The repertoire includes roughly 45,000 distinct CDR3 sequences, 9.5% to 13% of them detected once, and 20% to 25% sits in the top ten. The sequence came from an adult who was a healthcare worker with PCR-confirmed SARS-CoV-2 infection or an uninfected control (not recorded which). The chain combines TRBV7-3 with TRBJ2-1, with 7 positions matching TRBD1. The sample comprised whole blood. The DNA of the CDR3 is TGTGCCAGCAGCCCCAACATGGCAGGGGGCAATGAGCAGTTCTTC. It specifies CASSPNMAGGNEQFF.